One T cell receptor (beta chain) is described in this entry. The sample belongs to a study of blood T cell repertoires in COVID-19. Study at large: Sites in the United States, Italy and Spain provided acute and convalescent COVID-19 samples.

The method was immunoSEQ multiplex PCR; TCRdb's version includes in-frame clones alone and lacks a portion of them. The sample has about 310,000 clones, about 90% seen once. Trimming cost V 6 bases and J 6 bases; bases outside gene matches: 8. The CDR3 totals 15 residues. From germline, CDR1 is SNHLY and CDR2 FYNNEI. The receptor was isolated from a woman aged 45 to 65 who had recovered from COVID-19. V is TRBV2 and J is TRBJ2-7; 13 positions match TRBD2. The sequenced sample consisted of peripheral blood. This CDR3 is CASRLTSGGAGEQYF. For the CDR3, the DNA is TGTGCCAGCAGGCTCACTAGCGGGGGGGCGGGCGAGCAGTACTTC. The whole variable domain, remainder taken from reference TRBV2 and TRBJ2-7, is EPEVTQTPSHQVTQMGQEVILRCVPISNHLYFYWYRQILGQKVEFLVSFYNNEISEKSEIFDDQFSVERPDGSNFTLKIRSTKLEDSAMYFCASRLTSGGAGEQYFGPGTRLTVT.